The T cell receptor (beta chain) under discussion was sequenced for a study of cytomegalovirus exposure and HLA in healthy donors. Study context: Genotyping of some 390 donors showed that about 83% belonged to the Caucasian-associated ancestry cluster. Study outcomes and limitations: As confirmed in vitro, a few CMV-associated chains were specific for CMV antigens. One variant, a missense change in DCLRE1C, was linked in a later analysis to TCR beta V- and J-gene trimming.

Amplification used 60 Vbeta primers and 13 Jbeta primers. TCRdb keeps only in-frame clones here, not all; method: immunoSEQ multiplex PCR. The table gives about 74,000 clones; the top ten clones make up around 7.5% of it. Note on this clone: Its target is unknown.

Material for sequencing was PBMCs. The receptor was isolated from a female donor in good health and CMV-seropositive.

The CDR3 sequence: CASSLQGTGDGYTF. The CDR3 nucleotides read TGCGCCAGCAGCTTGCAAGGGACAGGGGATGGCTACACCTTC. The chain combines TRBV5-1 with TRBJ1-2; 10 bases fit TRBD1. The V gene's germline CDR1 is SGHRS and CDR2 YFSETQ. Germline trimming cut 1 base from V and 6 bases from J; bases unmatched to any gene: 3. CDR3 length equals 14 residues.